Below, one T cell receptor beta chain is given with its context. Antigen: not known. Other DNA sequences from this sample encode an identical CDR3 as well. The data stem from a study of cytomegalovirus exposure and HLA in healthy donors. Primers included in the PCR were 60 Vbeta and 13 Jbeta primers. Only in-frame clones appear in the TCRdb table, and some are missing; sequencing was by immunoSEQ multiplex PCR. The sample yields roughly 170,000 clones, roughly four fifths seen once. Whole-study findings and limits: Rare TCR sequences predominated, though certain public TCRs were found in many donors. A prior analysis recorded that most TCR beta V segments were productive about 87% or about 30% of the time.

Germline CDR1 GTSNPN, CDR2 SVGIG (reference sequence). This CDR3 has 14 residues. Trimming pared 0 bases from V and 5 bases from J, leaving 10 bases between. What was sequenced was PBMCs. The gene calls are TRBV30 and TRBJ1-4; D possibly corresponds to TRBD1 (6 bases). The receptor was isolated from a man in his fifties or sixties in good health and CMV-seronegative. The CDR3 region is CAWSVGGANEKLFF. CDR3 DNA sequence: TGTGCCTGGAGTGTAGGGGGGGCGAATGAAAAACTGTTTTTT.